This T cell receptor beta chain was obtained from a study of blood T cell repertoires in COVID-19. Some clones are missing from TCRdb's copy, which holds only in-frame ones; the method was immunoSEQ multiplex PCR. There are around 170,000 clones in the sample; roughly 90% occur only once, and 0.53% lies in the top ten. Germline values: CDR1 MNHEY, CDR2 SVGAGI. CDR3 length: 15 amino acids. Trimming shortened V by 2 bases and J by 6 bases, and 15 bases separated the two germline ends. The rearrangement links TRBV6-5 to TRBJ2-3, with a possible D match to TRBD2 (5 bases). The source material was peripheral blood. The sequence was obtained from a man in his fifties with acute or convalescent COVID-19. CDR3 sequence: CASSYRDSRADTQYF. The CDR3 DNA reads as TGTGCCAGCAGTTACCGGGATTCGAGGGCGGATACGCAGTATTTT.